This is a list of T cell receptor beta chains from one sample in a study of control samples from healthy donors and cancer patients. Data came from immunoSEQ multiplex PCR; TCRdb stores just in-frame clones and leaves some out. Among approximately 81,000 clones, approximately 94% were seen once, and the ten largest hold approximately 4.8%. Sequencing was done on a sample of blood. The receptors originated from a woman between 18 and 29 years old in good health. The CDR3 runs from the conserved cysteine through the conserved F or W. D genes are given only for firm matches. Clone size appears in some rows only: once, few, many, or a class for an expanded clone.

D gene: TRBD1; clone size: -; CDR3 length: 15; V gene: TRBV9; J gene: TRBJ2-7; CDR3 protein: CASSPHGQGADEQYF; CDR3 DNA: TGTGCCAGCAGCCCTCACGGACAGGGGGCCGACGAGCAGTACTTC
D gene: -; clone size: -; CDR3 length: 17; V gene: TRBV10-3; J gene: TRBJ1-3; CDR3 protein: CAISESAGRKSGNTIYF; CDR3 DNA: TGTGCCATCAGTGAGTCGGCAGGGAGGAAGTCTGGAAACACCATATATTTT
D gene: -; clone size: -; CDR3 length: 13; V gene: TRBV12-3/TRBV12-4; J gene: TRBJ1-4; CDR3 protein: CASSLKAGEKLFF; CDR3 DNA: TGTGCCAGCAGTTTGAAGGCAGGGGAAAAACTGTTTTTT
D gene: -; clone size: -; CDR3 length: 12; V gene: TRBV28; J gene: TRBJ1-1; CDR3 protein: CASKQGLSEAFF; CDR3 DNA: TGTGCCAGCAAACAGGGACTTTCTGAAGCTTTCTTT
D gene: -; clone size: -; CDR3 length: 15; V gene: TRBV28; J gene: TRBJ2-1; CDR3 protein: CASSFLRSSYNEQFF; CDR3 DNA: TGTGCCAGCAGTTTCTTAAGGAGCTCCTACAATGAGCAGTTCTTC
D gene: -; clone size: once; CDR3 length: 15; V gene: TRBV24-1; J gene: TRBJ2-2; CDR3 protein: CATSDFRRDTGELFF; CDR3 DNA: TGTGCCACCAGTGATTTCAGGCGGGACACCGGGGAGCTGTTTTTT
D gene: -; clone size: -; CDR3 length: 12; V gene: TRBV11-2; J gene: TRBJ1-2; CDR3 protein: CASSLDPHGYTF; CDR3 DNA: TGTGCCAGCAGCTTAGACCCACATGGCTACACCTTC
D gene: -; clone size: -; CDR3 length: 14; V gene: TRBV7-8; J gene: TRBJ2-3; CDR3 protein: CASSLALGTDTQYF; CDR3 DNA: TGTGCCAGCAGCTTAGCGCTTGGCACAGATACGCAGTATTTT
D gene: TRBD2; clone size: -; CDR3 length: 16; V gene: TRBV6-5; J gene: TRBJ2-7; CDR3 protein: CASSSNWLAGFLEQYF; CDR3 DNA: TGTGCCAGCAGTTCCAATTGGCTAGCGGGGTTCTTAGAGCAGTACTTC
D gene: -; clone size: -; CDR3 length: 14; V gene: TRBV5-1; J gene: TRBJ2-5; CDR3 protein: CASSRRDNQETQYF; CDR3 DNA: TGCGCCAGCAGCCGACGGGACAACCAAGAGACCCAGTACTTC
D gene: -; clone size: -; CDR3 length: 14; V gene: TRBV9; J gene: TRBJ2-3; CDR3 protein: CASSVAREVDTQYF; CDR3 DNA: TGTGCCAGCAGCGTAGCCCGGGAAGTAGATACGCAGTATTTT
D gene: -; clone size: -; CDR3 length: 15; V gene: TRBV28; J gene: TRBJ2-5; CDR3 protein: CASSSGTLGKETQYF; CDR3 DNA: TGTGCCAGCAGTTCCGGGACTCTAGGAAAAGAGACCCAGTACTTC
D gene: TRBD1; clone size: -; CDR3 length: 14; V gene: TRBV28; J gene: TRBJ1-2; CDR3 protein: CASSLEQGGSGYTF; CDR3 DNA: TGTGCCAGCAGTTTGGAGCAGGGGGGTTCTGGCTACACCTTC
D gene: TRBD1; clone size: -; CDR3 length: 15; V gene: TRBV6-6; J gene: TRBJ1-3; CDR3 protein: CASTPSDRGGNTIYF; CDR3 DNA: TGTGCCAGCACCCCGTCGGACAGGGGGGGAAACACCATATATTTT
D gene: -; clone size: -; CDR3 length: 15; V gene: TRBV7-9; J gene: TRBJ1-1; CDR3 protein: CASSLARLMNTEAFF; CDR3 DNA: TGTGCCAGCAGCTTAGCCCGGCTCATGAACACTGAAGCTTTCTTT
D gene: TRBD1; clone size: -; CDR3 length: 12; V gene: TRBV29-1; J gene: TRBJ1-1; CDR3 protein: CSVCLTGEVAFF; CDR3 DNA: TGCAGCGTTTGTTTGACAGGGGAGGTAGCTTTCTTT
D gene: TRBD2; clone size: -; CDR3 length: 18; V gene: TRBV11-2; J gene: TRBJ2-2; CDR3 protein: CASSFLPSQRGWTGELFF; CDR3 DNA: TGTGCCAGCAGCTTTCTCCCTTCGCAGCGGGGGTGGACCGGGGAGCTGTTTTTT
D gene: -; clone size: -; CDR3 length: 14; V gene: TRBV5-1; J gene: TRBJ1-1; CDR3 protein: CASSPTEQNTEAFF; CDR3 DNA: TGCGCCAGCAGCCCGACAGAACAGAACACTGAAGCTTTCTTT
D gene: TRBD1; clone size: -; CDR3 length: 13; V gene: TRBV25-1; J gene: TRBJ1-1; CDR3 protein: CASSGAGGREAFF; CDR3 DNA: TGTGCCAGCAGTGGCGCAGGGGGCCGGGAAGCTTTCTTT
D gene: -; clone size: -; CDR3 length: 16; V gene: TRBV7-5; J gene: TRBJ1-4; CDR3 protein: CVRSLVAPKANEKLFF; CDR3 DNA: TGTGTCAGAAGCTTAGTCGCACCTAAGGCTAATGAAAAACTGTTTTTT
D gene: -; clone size: -; CDR3 length: 13; V gene: TRBV6-2/TRBV6-3; J gene: TRBJ2-1; CDR3 protein: CASSPGLGGRTFF; CDR3 DNA: TGTGCCAGCAGCCCGGGACTCGGTGGTCGTACGTTCTTC
D gene: -; clone size: -; CDR3 length: 13; V gene: TRBV5-1; J gene: TRBJ1-6; CDR3 protein: CASGKDGNSPLHF; CDR3 DNA: TGCGCCAGCGGAAAAGACGGAAATTCACCCCTCCACTTT
D gene: TRBD1; clone size: -; CDR3 length: 16; V gene: TRBV2; J gene: TRBJ2-7; CDR3 protein: CASSAIAQGVDYEQYF; CDR3 DNA: TGTGCCAGCAGCGCCATTGCTCAGGGGGTAGACTACGAGCAGTACTTC
D gene: -; clone size: -; CDR3 length: 16; V gene: TRBV28; J gene: TRBJ2-1; CDR3 protein: CASSRAPPTPHNEQFF; CDR3 DNA: TGTGCCAGCAGCCGAGCCCCACCGACCCCCCACAATGAGCAGTTCTTC
D gene: -; clone size: -; CDR3 length: 14; V gene: TRBV6-2/TRBV6-3; J gene: TRBJ1-2; CDR3 protein: CASSSGDGHYGYTF; CDR3 DNA: TGTGCCAGCAGTTCCGGGGACGGCCACTATGGCTACACCTTC
D gene: -; clone size: -; CDR3 length: 16; V gene: TRBV2; J gene: TRBJ2-5; CDR3 protein: CASSIRQARYQETQYF; CDR3 DNA: TGTGCCAGCAGCATACGTCAGGCGCGCTACCAAGAGACCCAGTACTTC
D gene: -; clone size: -; CDR3 length: 14; V gene: TRBV28; J gene: TRBJ1-1; CDR3 protein: CASSLLGVNTEAFF; CDR3 DNA: TGTGCCAGCAGCCTACTCGGAGTGAACACTGAAGCTTTCTTT